Listed here is a single TCR beta chain. As handled by the study authors: Reference gene primer amplification gave estimated nucleated cell counts. Method: immunoSEQ multiplex PCR; TCRdb's copy keeps in-frame clones and lacks some. That table is the source of V, J and clone size, and D and trimming were worked out from the DNA. Found here are approximately 280,000 clones, 82% of them singletons; the top ten hold around 5%. These data originate in a study of blood T cell repertoires in COVID-19. Study-level background: PBMCs, B-cell-depleted T cells, or T cells provided the cDNA or gDNA that made up the material.

The trim removed 1 base at V and 3 bases at J, leaving 10 bases unmatched. Germline-derived CDR1 and CDR2 are SGHNT and YENEEA. The CDR3 is 17 amino acids. Sequencing was done on a sample of PBMCs or T cells enriched from blood (not recorded which). The sequence was collected from a man in his forties who had been exposed to COVID-19. The chain couples TRBV11-3 to TRBJ2-3; TRBD1 agrees at 7 bases. The CDR3 bases are TGTGCCAGCAGCTTAGGGTTCGGGACAGTCATTACAGATACGCAGTATTTT. Its protein is CASSLGFGTVITDTQYF.